The 26 T cell receptor beta chains given below trace back to one sample, sequenced in a study of PD-1 blockade in classical Hodgkin lymphoma. Only in-frame clones appear in the TCRdb table, and some are missing; sequencing was by immunoSEQ multiplex PCR. The sample records 100,000 or so clones, about 89% being singletons. Exposure to brentuximab vedotin varied, and each patient had relapsed following autologous stem cell transplantation. The sequenced sample was peripheral blood mononuclear cells (PBMCs), obtained before the second cycle of nivolumab. The source is a human donor with classical Hodgkin lymphoma.

The J gene is TRBJ2-5, the V gene TRBV5-5; no definite D call. The CDR3 has 14 amino acids. Deletions cut 4 bases from V and 3 bases from J, with 13 bases between. Germline V gene sequence: CDR1 SGHKS, CDR2 YYEKEE (reference sequence). The CDR3 loop is CASSPWNGEETQYF. CDR3 in DNA: TGTGCCAGCAGCCCATGGAATGGGGAAGAGACCCAGTACTTC.

This chain uses TRBV10-3 with TRBJ1-5; TRBD1 aligns across 7 bases. J was trimmed by 7 bases and V by 4 bases; bases with no gene match: 7. This CDR3 contains 14 residues. Germline-derived CDR1 and CDR2 are ENHRY and SYGVKD. CDR3 in amino acids: CAISADRSEQPQHF. The CDR3, as DNA: TGTGCCATCAGTGCGGACAGGTCAGAGCAGCCCCAGCATTTT.

V usage is TRBV7-9 and J usage is TRBJ1-3; D unresolved. Between the trimmed V and J ends, which lost 1 base and 0 bases, there was a span of 16 bases. Germline lookup yields CDR1 SEHNR and CDR2 FQNEAQ (reference sequence). The CDR3 sequence is 18 residues long. The chain's CDR3 is CASSLERAHRFSGNTIYF. CDR3 sequence (DNA): TGTGCCAGCAGCTTAGAAAGGGCCCACCGCTTCTCTGGAAACACCATATATTTT.

V usage is TRBV5-1 and J usage is TRBJ2-3, with D possibly TRBD1 on 6 matching bases. Trimming shortened V by 3 bases and J by 0 bases, and 8 bases separated the two germline ends. Germline CDR1 reads SGHRS; CDR2 reads YFSETQ. The CDR3 is made up of 14 amino acids. The CDR3: CASSWTASTDTQYF. Here the CDR3 DNA reads TGCGCCAGCAGCTGGACAGCTAGCACAGATACGCAGTATTTT.

This rearrangement joins TRBV7-9 to TRBJ1-3; D call uncertain. Between the trimmed V and J ends, which lost 2 bases and 0 bases, there was a span of 11 bases. The CDR3 is made up of 16 amino acids. Germline lookup yields CDR1 SEHNR and CDR2 FQNEAQ (reference sequence). As DNA, the CDR3 is TGTGCCAGCAGCTTACGGCTGCTCCGCTCTGGAAACACCATATATTTT. Translated: CASSLRLLRSGNTIYF.

This clone was detected only a few times. V is TRBV6-1 and J is TRBJ1-5; no firm D call. CDR3 length: 12 residues. Germline assignment: CDR1 MNHNS and CDR2 SASEGT. V gave up 6 bases and J gave up 11 bases, with 14 bases separating them. DNA for the CDR3: TGTGCCAGCAGAAGATCCGGACTGACCCAGCATTTT. Encoded protein: CASRRSGLTQHF.

The chain uses TRBV19 and TRBJ1-1; D is unresolved. Germline CDR1 and CDR2: LNHDA and SQIVND (reference sequence). This CDR3 comprises 13 residues. Trimming pared 6 bases from V and 0 bases from J, leaving 8 bases between. This CDR3 is CASRLLVNTEAFF. The CDR3 nucleotides read TGTGCCAGTAGACTGTTAGTGAACACTGAAGCTTTCTTT.

The chain recombines TRBV6-4 with TRBJ1-1, with 8 bases aligning to TRBD1. Germline trimming cut 4 bases from V and 3 bases from J; bases unmatched to any gene: 4. Germline values: CDR1 MRHNA, CDR2 SNTAGT. This CDR3 has 14 amino acids. CDR3 loop: CASSVDRGHTEAFF. In DNA, the CDR3 is TGTGCCAGCAGTGTCGACAGGGGCCACACTGAAGCTTTCTTT.

The V gene is TRBV27, the J gene TRBJ1-2; no definite D call. Trimming pared 8 bases from V and 6 bases from J, leaving 13 bases between. The germline V gene encodes CDR1 MNHEY and CDR2 SMNVEV (reference sequence). This CDR3 has 12 amino acids. In nucleotides, the CDR3 is TGTGCCAGCGCCGACCGGGCTGATGGCTACACCTTC. This encodes CASADRADGYTF.

This chain joins TRBV28 and TRBJ1-2; D gene ambiguous. Germline CDR1 is MDHEN and CDR2 is SYDVKM. The CDR3 covers 11 residues. V dropped 8 bases and J dropped 8 bases, with 12 bases sitting between them. This CDR3 reads CASRPRWGYTF. CDR3 bases: TGTGCCAGCCGGCCTCGGTGGGGCTACACCTTC.

This clone was picked up a small number of times. The chain joins TRBV6-5 to TRBJ1-5; TRBD1 aligns across 8 bases. CDR1 and CDR2 (germline): MNHEY, SVGAGI. The junction had 8 bases not matched to a gene; V was cut back by 4 bases and J by 6 bases. The CDR3 is 15 residues long. DNA for the CDR3: TGTGCCAGCAGTTCCGGACCGGACAGGGCTCAGCCCCAGCATTTT. It specifies CASSSGPDRAQPQHF.

V and J are TRBV7-3 and TRBJ1-3; possibly TRBD1 for D (5 bases). Germline lookup yields CDR1 SGHTA and CDR2 FQGTGA. CDR3 length: 14 amino acids. V was pared by 5 bases and J by 2 bases, with 10 bases between. This CDR3 reads CASSLQGPGNTIYF. CDR3 in DNA: TGTGCCAGCAGCCTCCAGGGCCCTGGAAACACCATATATTTT.

The chain joins TRBV19 to TRBJ2-7, with D perhaps assigned TRBD1 or TRBD2 (5 bases each). Germline assignment: CDR1 LNHDA and CDR2 SQIVND (reference sequence). V shed 1 base and J shed 0 bases, with 16 bases lying between them. CDR3 length equals 17 residues. The CDR3 nucleotides are TGTGCCAGTAGTATAGGGGGCGGGCACTTGCTCTCCTACGAGCAGTACTTC. Translated: CASSIGGGHLLSYEQYF. The complete variable domain, with remaining parts taken from reference TRBV19 and TRBJ2-7, reads DGGITQSPKYLFRKEGQNVTLSCEQNLNHDAMYWYRQDPGQGLRLIYYSQIVNDFQKGDIAEGYSVSREKKESFPLTVTSAQKNPTAFYLCASSIGGGHLLSYEQYFGPGTRLTVT.

The V and J genes are TRBV18 and TRBJ1-2; D is unresolved. V dropped 6 bases and J dropped 3 bases, with 11 bases sitting between them. The CDR3 consists of 13 residues. Per the germline V gene, CDR1 is KGHSH and CDR2 is LQKENI. In DNA, the CDR3 is TGTGCCAGCTCTGAACTGCTCCACTATGGCTACACCTTC. Its translation: CASSELLHYGYTF.

This clone was observed a single time. The chain uses TRBV28 and TRBJ2-3; a possible D gene is TRBD2 (5 bases). There are 17 residues in the CDR3. V lost 3 bases, J lost 5 bases, and 21 bases lay in between. The germline V gene has CDR1 MDHEN and CDR2 SYDVKM. The CDR3 region has the DNA TGTGCCAGCAGTTTTGACGTGTTGGCGGGTGCCAAAGATACGCAGTATTTT. It yields the protein CASSFDVLAGAKDTQYF. Looking up the rest from reference TRBV28 and TRBJ2-3 gives the full variable domain: DVKVTQSSRYLVKRTGEKVFLECVQDMDHENMFWYRQDPGLGLRLIYFSYDVKMKEKGDIPEGYSVSREKKERFSLILESASTNQTSMYLCASSFDVLAGAKDTQYFGPGTRLTVL.

The chain recombines TRBV11-3 with TRBJ2-5; a weak D match, TRBD1 (5 bases). Per the germline V gene, CDR1 is SGHNT and CDR2 is YENEEA. The CDR3 has 15 residues. Trimming shortened V by 3 bases and J by 5 bases, and 16 bases separated the two germline ends. The DNA of the CDR3 is TGTGCCAGCAGCTTTTACAAATCGCGACAGGAGACCCAGTACTTC. Translating gives CASSFYKSRQETQYF.

The CDR3 DNA follows: TGTGCCAGCAGTTACGCGAATCAGCCCCAGCATTTT. Translated: CASSYANQPQHF. The rearrangement uses TRBV6-6 and TRBJ1-5; D gene uncertain. The CDR3 consists of 12 residues. CDR1 is MNHNY, CDR2 SVGAGI, per germline (reference sequence). Trimming pared 2 bases from V and 4 bases from J, leaving 3 bases between.

The rearrangement joins TRBV5-1 to TRBJ2-5, with 7 positions matching TRBD1. V gave up 2 bases and J gave up 3 bases; unmatched junction bases: 4. This CDR3 spans 14 amino acids. CDR1 SGHRS and CDR2 YFSETQ come from the germline V gene. The DNA for the CDR3 is TGCGCCAGCAGCTTATGGGGGACAGAAGAGACCCAGTACTTC. It translates to CASSLWGTEETQYF.

The chain joins TRBV7-2 to TRBJ1-3; D ambiguous. This CDR3 is 14 amino acids long. The V and J ends lost 5 bases and 7 bases respectively, with 15 bases between them. CDR1 is SGHTA and CDR2 is FQGNSA in the germline V gene. CDR3: CASSHPNIRNTIYF. The CDR3 DNA is TGTGCCAGCAGCCACCCCAATATCAGGAACACCATATATTTT.

The rearrangement uses TRBV28 and TRBJ2-1; 13 bases are a match to TRBD2. The germline CDR1 and CDR2 sequences are MDHEN and SYDVKM. There are 18 residues in the CDR3. V lost 6 bases, J lost 0 bases, and 8 bases stayed unmatched. CDR3: CASRAGTSGTVSYNEQFF. The CDR3 nucleotides are TGTGCCAGCAGAGCCGGGACTAGCGGGACGGTCTCCTACAATGAGCAGTTCTTC.

This chain connects TRBV5-4 to TRBJ2-7; possible D gene TRBD1, 6 bases. V shed 0 bases and J shed 0 bases, with 7 bases lying between them. CDR1 is SGHNT and CDR2 is YYREEE in the germline V gene (reference sequence). This CDR3 is built from 14 residues. The CDR3 coding sequence is TGTGCCAGCAGCTTGGGGGGGCTCTCCTACGAGCAGTACTTC. Translated: CASSLGGLSYEQYF.

The chain uses TRBV13 and TRBJ1-4; weak D call: TRBD1 (5 bases). CDR1 and CDR2 (germline): PRHDT, FYEKMQ (reference sequence). The CDR3 runs to 18 residues. The germline V and J ends were trimmed by 0 bases and 5 bases, with 19 bases remaining between them. In DNA form, the CDR3 reads TGTGCCAGCAGCTTAGGCCTCTTCGGGAGGGGACGGAATGAAAAACTGTTTTTT. Translation gives CASSLGLFGRGRNEKLFF.

Regarding this clone: Germline and junction disagree at one end, which may indicate a read error. The chain uses TRBV27 and TRBJ1-5, with D hard to call. The germline V gene has CDR1 MNHEY and CDR2 SMNVEV (reference sequence). The CDR3 is 9 amino acids. The CDR3 loop reads CASSQPQHF. The CDR3 nucleotides read TGTGCCAGCAGTCAGCCCCAGCATTTT.

This sequence joins TRBV7-2 and TRBJ1-2; perhaps TRBD1 as D (6 bases). Trimming pared 5 bases from V and 3 bases from J, leaving 10 bases between. Germline CDR1 and CDR2: SGHTA and FQGNSA. This CDR3 has 13 residues. CDR3 bases: TGTGCCAGCAGCCCGGACAGATACTATGGCTACACCTTC. It is translated as CASSPDRYYGYTF.

The rearrangement uses TRBV7-3 and TRBJ2-3, with TRBD1 matching 8 bases. Germline-derived CDR1 and CDR2 are SGHTA and FQGTGA. J gave up 4 bases and V 5 bases, and 5 bases lay outside the gene matches. The CDR3 loop spans 14 amino acids. The CDR3 DNA follows: TGTGCCAGCAGCACCTTACAGGGGGCAGATACGCAGTATTTT. Protein sequence: CASSTLQGADTQYF.

The rearrangement uses TRBV23-1 and TRBJ1-1; 8 bases fit TRBD1. TRBV23-1 is an open reading frame whose function is uncertain. The CDR3 has 15 residues. The V segment lost 0 bases and the J segment 3 bases; nucleotides outside the gene matches: 3. DNA for the CDR3: TGCGCCAGCAGTCAATCGAACAGGGGGTACACTGAAGCTTTCTTT. As protein: CASSQSNRGYTEAFF.